These 27 T cell receptor beta chains were sequenced from one sample in a study of monozygotic twins with inflammatory bowel disease. Following a re-call of the 5' RACE reads, TCRdb has one entry per CDR3 protein and lacks DNA. The sample totals 200,000 to 250,000 distinct CDR3 sequences. The specimen was blood. All receptors derive from a human donor with ulcerative colitis or Crohn's disease, or a healthy co-twin of an affected twin (not recorded which).

This chain joins TRBV7-3 and TRBJ1-1; TCRdb returns TRBD1, unconfirmable since there is no DNA. CDR1 and CDR2 from the germline V gene are SGHTA and FQGTGA. The CDR3 has 15 amino acids. CDR3 loop: CASSLTGQGGTEAFF. Full variable domain (missing parts from reference TRBV7-3 and TRBJ1-1): GAGVSQTPSNKVTEKGKYVELRCDPISGHTALYWYRQSLGQGPEFLIYFQGTGAADDSGLPNDRFFAVRPEGSVSTLKIQRTERGDSAVYLCASSLTGQGGTEAFFGQGTRLTVV.

The rearrangement links TRBV5-1 to TRBJ1-2; TCRdb calls TRBD1, which cannot be checked without DNA. Germline lookup yields CDR1 SGHRS and CDR2 YFSETQ. The CDR3 has 16 amino acids. The CDR3 sequence: CASSFGLGGLDYSYTF.

The chain links TRBV5-1 to TRBJ1-2; TCRdb indicates TRBD1, and absent DNA this call remains unverified. From germline, CDR1 is SGHRS and CDR2 YFSETQ. This CDR3 spans 15 amino acids. CDR3 residues: CASSPSGYAPYGYTF.

The J gene is TRBJ1-1, the V gene TRBV5-1; TCRdb indicates TRBD1, and absent DNA this call remains unverified. CDR3 length: 15 residues. Germline V gene lookup returns CDR1 SGHRS and CDR2 YFSETQ. The CDR3 protein is CASSLAPSGREEAFF.

The chain has TRBV15 and TRBJ2-1; the D gene TCRdb calls, TRBD1, cannot be checked with no DNA. The V gene's germline CDR1 is LNHNV and CDR2 YYDKDF (reference sequence). The CDR3 spans 15 residues. The CDR3: CATSRQGASYNEQFF. Full variable domain (missing parts from reference TRBV15 and TRBJ2-1): DAMVIQNPRYQVTQFGKPVTLSCSQTLNHNVMYWYQQKSSQAPKLLFHYYDKDFNNEADTPDNFQSRRPNTSFCFLDIRSPGLGDTAMYLCATSRQGASYNEQFFGPGTRLTVL.

CDR3 sequence: CASSLAGTPTGELFF. This chain connects TRBV11-2 to TRBJ2-2; TCRdb's D gene call, TRBD1, goes unchecked for lack of DNA. The germline gives CDR1 SGHAT, CDR2 FQNNGV. This CDR3 contains 15 residues.

The chain is built from TRBV5-1 and TRBJ1-2; as DNA is missing, the TRBD1 call by TCRdb cannot be tested. The germline V gene encodes CDR1 SGHRS and CDR2 YFSETQ. There are 14 residues in the CDR3. This chain's CDR3 is CASRPGTAAMEWTF.

The chain couples TRBV12-3 or TRBV12-4 to TRBJ1-1. The CDR3 runs 14 residues. The CDR3 here is CASSLLVGGTEAFF.

The chain uses TRBV19 and TRBJ1-5. The CDR3 is 12 amino acids. Germline CDR1 LNHDA, CDR2 SQIVND (reference sequence). CDR3 region: CASSLLRQPQHF.

The rearrangement links TRBV3-1 to TRBJ1-2. The CDR3 consists of 14 residues. The V gene's germline CDR1 is LGHDT and CDR2 YNNKEL (reference sequence). CDR3 in amino acids: CASSPMGMTTGYTF.

The chain joins TRBV10-3 to TRBJ1-2. The length of the CDR3 is 13 residues. Germline assignment: CDR1 ENHRY and CDR2 SYGVKD. This CDR3 is CAISESDSYGYTF.

J is TRBJ1-5 and V is TRBV7-8. The CDR3 loop spans 15 amino acids. From germline, CDR1 is SGHVS and CDR2 FQNEAQ. This CDR3 is CASSHGGNSNQPQHF.

The rearrangement links TRBV27 to TRBJ1-2; TCRdb indicates TRBD1, and absent DNA this call remains unverified. Per the germline V gene, CDR1 is MNHEY and CDR2 is SMNVEV (reference sequence). The CDR3 loop spans 13 amino acids. The CDR3 region is CASSPGGHYGYTF.

The chain employs TRBV3-1 and TRBJ2-3; with no DNA, the TCRdb D assignment of TRBD1 cannot be verified. The CDR3 length is 17 residues. CDR1 is LGHDT, CDR2 YNNKEL, per germline (reference sequence). The CDR3 sequence: CASSPRQGQGRTDTQYF.

The chain uses TRBV20-1 and TRBJ1-1; the TCRdb call, TRBD1, lacks DNA for checking. Per germline, CDR1 DFQATT and CDR2 SNEGSKA (reference sequence). The CDR3 consists of 13 residues. CDR3 residues: CSVPGDLLSEAFF.

This sequence joins TRBV11-1 and TRBJ2-7; as DNA is missing, the TRBD1 call by TCRdb cannot be tested. The CDR3 has 18 residues. Germline CDR1 and CDR2: SGHAT and FQDESV (reference sequence). This CDR3 is CASSPTPQGAQRSYEQYF.

CDR3: CASSLGLVGTRRYTF. The J gene is TRBJ1-2, the V gene TRBV12-3 or TRBV12-4. This CDR3 region has 15 residues.

J is TRBJ1-1 and V is TRBV5-1; TCRdb calls TRBD1, which cannot be checked without DNA. CDR1 and CDR2 (germline): SGHRS, YFSETQ. The CDR3 loop spans 17 amino acids. The CDR3 here is CASSFGGGARVDTEAFF.

This chain uses TRBV7-3 with TRBJ2-1. CDR3 length: 13 residues. The germline CDR1 and CDR2 sequences are SGHTA and FQGTGA. CDR3 amino acids: CASSLSYNNEQFF.

V is TRBV9 and J is TRBJ2-1; checking the TCRdb D call of TRBD1 is not possible without DNA. The CDR3 has 15 residues. Germline assignment: CDR1 SGDLS and CDR2 YYNGEE. The CDR3 here is CASSALMDRGTEQFF.

V is TRBV5-1 and J is TRBJ2-1; lacking DNA, the TRBD2 call made by TCRdb goes unchecked. The CDR3 contains 13 residues. Germline V CDR1 and CDR2: SGHRS, YFSETQ. The CDR3 is CASRGLLGNEQFF.

The rearrangement joins TRBV21-1 to TRBJ1-4; lacking DNA, the TRBD1 call made by TCRdb goes unchecked. TRBV21-1 is deemed a pseudogene. The CDR3 totals 15 residues. The CDR3 sequence is CASSKADRWDEKLFF.

The CDR3 sequence: CASSLDRGWNQPQHF. The chain joins TRBV5-5 to TRBJ1-5. Per the germline V gene, CDR1 is SGHKS and CDR2 is YYEKEE (reference sequence). CDR3 length equals 15 residues.

The CDR3 protein is CASSLAEGQTQYF. This rearrangement joins TRBV11-2 to TRBJ2-5; TCRdb names TRBD1, which stays unverified in the absence of DNA. Per the germline V gene, CDR1 is SGHAT and CDR2 is FQNNGV. The CDR3 is 13 residues long. The variable domain in full, completed from reference TRBV11-2 and TRBJ2-5, reads EAGVAQSPRYKIIEKRQSVAFWCNPISGHATLYWYQQILGQGPKLLIQFQNNGVVDDSQLPKDRFSAERLKGVDSTLKIQPAKLEDSAVYLCASSLAEGQTQYFGPGTRLLVL.

V is TRBV5-4 and J is TRBJ1-1. Germline loops: CDR1 SGHNT, CDR2 YYREEE (reference sequence). There are 13 residues in the CDR3. The CDR3 loop is CASSWGGNSEAFF.

The genes are TRBV24-1 and TRBJ2-2; the D gene TCRdb calls, TRBD1, cannot be checked with no DNA. Germline lookup yields CDR1 KGHDR and CDR2 SFDVKD. The CDR3 spans 15 residues. CDR3 in amino acids: CATSGRGVNTGELFF.

The J gene is TRBJ2-3, the V gene TRBV20-1; TCRdb proposes TRBD2, but this gene call is untestable without DNA. The CDR3 length is 20 residues. Germline CDR1 and CDR2: DFQATT and SNEGSKA (reference sequence). The CDR3 is CSAREILAGRRGQSTDTQYF.